What follows describes a single T cell receptor beta chain. The antigen remains undetermined. The CDR3 length is 14 residues. V lost 1 base to trimming and J lost 6 bases, with 13 bases between them. Looked up from germline, CDR1 is SGHVS and CDR2 is FQNEAQ. Some clones are missing from TCRdb's copy, which holds only in-frame ones; the method was immunoSEQ multiplex PCR. The sample lists about 58,000 clones, roughly 84% occurring once. The data originate from a study of memory CD4+ T cells and cytomegalovirus serostatus. General study points: The CMV-associated TCR signature appears largely within the CD4+ memory repertoire.

The sort gate was single viable CD3+CD4+CD8-CD45RO+ cells for memory CD4+ T cells. The sequenced material came from memory CD4+ T cells from blood. This receptor was taken from an adult in good health and CMV-seronegative. Some clones in this sample may be carry-over from other donors' samples. The V gene is TRBV7-8, the J gene TRBJ2-7, with unresolved D. CDR3 sequence (DNA): TGTGCCAGCAGCTTAGGTCGACGACGGCCCGAGCAGTACTTC. This translates into CASSLGRRRPEQYF.